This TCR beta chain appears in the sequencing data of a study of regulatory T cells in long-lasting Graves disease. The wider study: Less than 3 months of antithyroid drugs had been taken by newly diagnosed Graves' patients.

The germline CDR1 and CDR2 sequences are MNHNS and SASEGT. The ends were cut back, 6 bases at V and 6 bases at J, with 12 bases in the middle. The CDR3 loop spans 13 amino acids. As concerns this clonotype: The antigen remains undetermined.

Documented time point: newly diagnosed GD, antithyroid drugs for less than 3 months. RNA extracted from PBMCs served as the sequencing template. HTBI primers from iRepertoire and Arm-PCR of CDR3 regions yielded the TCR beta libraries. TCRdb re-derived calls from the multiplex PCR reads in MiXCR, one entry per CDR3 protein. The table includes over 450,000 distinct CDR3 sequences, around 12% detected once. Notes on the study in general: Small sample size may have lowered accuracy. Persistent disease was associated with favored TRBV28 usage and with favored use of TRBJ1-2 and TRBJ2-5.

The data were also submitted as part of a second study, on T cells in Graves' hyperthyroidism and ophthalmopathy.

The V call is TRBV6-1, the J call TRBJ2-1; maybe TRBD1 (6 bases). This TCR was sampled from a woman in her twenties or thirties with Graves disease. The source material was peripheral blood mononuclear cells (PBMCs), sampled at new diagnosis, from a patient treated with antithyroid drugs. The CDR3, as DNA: TGTGCCAGCAGGCAAGGACAGCTCAATGAGCAGTTCTTC. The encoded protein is CASRQGQLNEQFF.